This T cell receptor beta chain stems from a study of cytomegalovirus exposure and HLA in healthy donors (TCRdb year 2017). General notes on the study: An earlier analysis of 587 of the donors reported roughly 300 Gb of sequence data and 117 million unique TCR beta sequences obtained from some 170 million T cells. Among about 360 genotyped donors of the cohort, an average of around 240,000 unique TCR beta nucleotide sequences were sequenced per donor, roughly 20% of them non-productive. Both class I and class II loci were covered by HLA typing, at four-digit resolution. Donor age, sex, ethnicity and CMV serostatus were collected together with the repertoire data. About 5 DR-DQ haplotypes were handled as single units for association and clustering, since linkage in the cohort was strong. Of the roughly 390 genotyped donors, approximately 82% fell in the genetic ancestry cluster associated with self-reported Caucasian donors. A later genetic analysis used genome-wide SNP genotypes for about 60% of the 666 donors, treating that subset as a discovery cohort. The number of typed donors differed by locus: 629-630 for A, B, C, DRB1 and DQB1; 500 to 550 for DQA1; approximately 600 for DPA1; and 400 to 480 for DPB1. In a later analysis, previously published TCR beta repertoires from 670 or so donors were re-analyzed and high-resolution HLA genotyping was added so that TCR occurrence patterns could be studied. The study combined high-throughput TCR immunosequencing, statistical association of individual TCRs with disease status, and machine learning to predict cytomegalovirus infection status. An early release that covered about 640 HLA-typed donors contained approximately 300 gigabases of sequencing data and tens of millions of unique TCR sequences. The aim of the study was to test whether cataloging public T cell receptors could identify signatures of past pathogen exposure. An earlier analysis of nearly 600 of the donors applied high-throughput TCR beta sequencing to assess whether each TCR beta V gene segment acted as functional or pseudogenic. Every discovery cohort repertoire had been produced on one sequencing platform. Using immunosequencing, the study profiled T cell repertoires from roughly 650 subjects and related those repertoires to cytomegalovirus serostatus. In the later analysis, no new phenotypic data were used to find candidate immune exposures; instead, reliance was placed on TCR beta sequences and their occurrence across donors. Besides the first cohort of 550 to 750 subjects, a separate validation cohort made up of 95 to 150 different subjects was used. Broad study findings and their caveats: Most CMV-associated TCR beta chains appeared to be HLA-restricted in a later analysis, and the HLA associations seemed to be driven largely by CMV exposure. Compared with the 666-donor mean, donors in an Asian-associated ancestry cluster had fewer N-insertions in productive TCRs, according to a later genetic analysis. In the study, approximately 150 TCR beta chains were listed as associated with cytomegalovirus. Because counts were too low, some 17 rarely observed V segments, including chromosome 9 orphons, were excluded from the earlier analysis of several hundred of the donors. A further reported finding was that TCR beta sequences accurately predicted the HLA-A and HLA-B alleles for most subjects in the first cohort. Linkage disequilibrium might explain the correlated functional status among segregating V segments, but an unknown experimental factor could not be excluded. In a later analysis, the rate of TCR association differed among HLA loci, with DRB1 alleles having the most associated TCRs and HLA-C alleles having the fewest. In an earlier analysis of some 550 of the donors, most TCR beta V segments were observed in productive rearrangements about 90% or about 30% of the time, broadly matching IMGT annotations. The authors suggested that the approach could potentially be generalized to other disease states and immunological phenotypes. Across donors, most TCR sequences were observed very rarely, whereas some public TCRs were present in many individuals. At a false discovery rate of 0.05, a later analysis linked about 16,000 TCR beta sequences to specific HLA alleles. The sequencing pipeline was judged likely to have produced a cluster of highly shared sequence variants as a technical artifact. Because HLA typing was missing for some donors at each locus, association tests included only the typed subset. Assigning TCR associations to individual alleles was difficult when HLA alleles, especially DR and DQ, strongly co-occurred. The classifier was reported to diagnose cytomegalovirus status with high specificity and sensitivity in both the original cohort and the validation cohort. Roughly uniform sequencing depth across donors was assumed in presence/absence analyses, although this assumption may not hold. Three of the identified cytomegalovirus-associated TCR beta chains were confirmed in vitro to be specific for cytomegalovirus antigens. According to a later analysis, parvovirus B19, influenza, CMV and Epstein-Barr virus appeared linked to several top co-occurrence clusters. A later genetic analysis associated a missense DCLRE1C variant with V-gene and J-gene trimming of TCR beta chains, and an independent cohort replicated the association. Because the 87-base-pair reads could not distinguish some IMGT-functional V segments, including TRBV6-2 and TRBV6-3, those segments were excluded. Compared with equally common non-associated chains, HLA-associated TCR beta chains in a later analysis were more clonally expanded and had lower generation probabilities. The only immune exposure information available for the cohort was CMV serostatus. This cohort had only TCR beta chains sequenced, and the lack of alpha or paired-chain data limited which features could be detected.

For this clone: Which antigen it targets is not known. Within one base of it there is no much larger clone, and no base qualities were kept.

The cohort consisted of 650 to 700 healthy bone marrow donors. At the time of sampling, every cohort member was nominally healthy, though immune exposures that went unrecorded were likely present. The donor was CMV seronegative and belonged to the group of more than 300 seronegative cohort members. Each donor provided a peripheral blood sample, and peripheral blood mononuclear cells were used for TCR beta sequencing. The Qiagen DNeasy Blood Extraction Kit was used to extract genomic DNA from the blood cell samples. Preparation of the library involved the immunoSEQ multiplex PCR assay. For the multiplex PCR, a mixture combining 60 forward primers for TCR Vbeta segments and 13 reverse primers for TCR Jbeta segments was used. Amplification of the CDR3 region of rearranged TCR beta genes was performed with a multiplex PCR assay on genomic DNA. On the Illumina HiSeq System, the amplified TCR beta libraries were sequenced as 87-base-pair reads. Concerning the study's data processing: A later analysis tallied roughly 78 million unique TCR beta chains across the 640 or so repertoires, and approximately 9.9 million of those chains were shared by two or more donors. Raw reads were error-corrected and collapsed into unique sequences by a nearest-neighbor algorithm in which closely related sequences were merged to remove PCR and sequencing errors. CDR3 sequences were aligned to IMGT reference sequences to assign V, D and J gene segments. For a sequence to be retained, a match of at least six nucleotides to both a V gene segment and a J gene segment was required. Rearrangements were classified as productive when the CDR3 lacked stop codons and remained in frame with V and J, and all other rearrangements were classified as non-productive. CDR3 was defined by IMGT convention, running from the second conserved V-encoded cysteine to the conserved J-encoded phenylalanine. The earlier analysis of fewer than 700 of the donors excluded sequences that lacked an unambiguous match to a single V gene segment. An earlier analysis of 587 of the donors called V segments functional above 56.7% productive rearrangements and segregating when the between-donor standard deviation exceeded 5%. A statistical classification framework was built to diagnose cytomegalovirus status from the catalog of TCR beta chain sequences. V and J gene assignment, in a later analysis, came from comparing TCR nucleotide sequences with IMGT/GENE-DB human TR gene sequences. A later analysis assigned CDR3 sequences and most-parsimonious VDJ recombination scenarios with the TCRdist pipeline. In a later analysis, every TCR beta chain was defined by the combination of its CDR3 amino acid sequence and its V-gene family, and reads without a unique V-gene family were dropped. A later analysis removed 550 to 700 highly shared, low-generation-probability nucleotide sequences to deal with suspected cross-contamination and a sequencing artifact. In a later analysis, a clonal expansion index for each public chain was calculated from normalized within-repertoire ranks of inferred template counts. In a later analysis, generation probabilities were computed with a VDJ recombination model fitted to out-of-frame rearrangements, and the resulting probabilities were checked against IGoR. Hypergeometric tests were used in a later analysis to score TCR-TCR, TCR-HLA and TCR-CMV co-occurrence, with a repertoire-size bias correction applied to the TCR pairs. To estimate false discovery rates, a later analysis permuted the HLA or CMV assignments 20 times. A later analysis grouped co-occurring TCRs with DBSCAN, adding TCRdist sequence similarity when clustering within HLA-allele-positive subsets. Repertoires with fewer than 30,000 or more than 120,000 public chains were left out of co-occurrence clustering, as were roughly five repertoires with anomalous nucleotide sharing. Drawn from immuneACCESS, this table holds only the in-frame rearrangements with V and J called that TCRdb kept. Clones are partly lost; checked studies trace under half to an unresolved V gene and leave the rest unexplained. The V and J calls and clone size were taken over from that table, and D and trimming were inferred from the DNA. The sample table holds about 170,000 clones, of which around 62% were seen once. The ten biggest clones cover around 2.9% of the sample.

Measured from the cysteine to the phenylalanine, the CDR3 is 17 residues long. Only CDR3 DNA remains: 51 bases, in frame from the first base. Based on the germline V gene (reference sequence), the CDR1 and CDR2 sequences are SGHKS and YYEKEE. Trimmed from V: 1 base; trimmed from J: 5 bases; junction bases lacking a gene match: 11. The TCR originated in a middle-aged man in good health and CMV-seronegative. The chain links TRBV5-5 with TRBJ1-5; TRBD1 fits 8 bases in the junction. Sample: PBMCs. The CDR3: CASSLRPGRGQDQPQHF. The nucleotide sequence reads as follows: TGTGCCAGCAGCTTGAGACCGGGCAGGGGGCAGGATCAGCCCCAGCATTTT.